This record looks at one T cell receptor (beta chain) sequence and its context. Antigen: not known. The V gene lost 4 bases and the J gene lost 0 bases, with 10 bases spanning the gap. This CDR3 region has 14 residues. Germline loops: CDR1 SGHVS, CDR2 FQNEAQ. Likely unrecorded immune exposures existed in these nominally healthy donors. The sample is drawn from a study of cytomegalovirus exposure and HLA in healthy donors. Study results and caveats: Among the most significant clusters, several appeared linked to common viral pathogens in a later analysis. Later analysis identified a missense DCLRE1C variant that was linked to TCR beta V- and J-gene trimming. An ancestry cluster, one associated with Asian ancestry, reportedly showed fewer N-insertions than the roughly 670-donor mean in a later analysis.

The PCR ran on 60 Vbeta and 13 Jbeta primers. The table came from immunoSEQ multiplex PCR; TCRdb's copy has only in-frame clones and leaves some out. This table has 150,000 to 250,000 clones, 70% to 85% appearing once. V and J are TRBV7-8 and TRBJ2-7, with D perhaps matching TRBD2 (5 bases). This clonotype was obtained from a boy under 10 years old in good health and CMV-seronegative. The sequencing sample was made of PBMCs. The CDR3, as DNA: TGTGCCAGCAGCTCCCTCGAGGGCTCCTACGAGCAGTACTTC. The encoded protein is CASSSLEGSYEQYF. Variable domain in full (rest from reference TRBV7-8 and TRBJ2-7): GAGVSQSPRYKVAKRGQDVALRCDPISGHVSLFWYQQALGQGPEFLTYFQNEAQLDKSGLPSDRFFAERPEGSVSTLKIQRTQQEDSAVYLCASSSLEGSYEQYFGPGTRLTVT.